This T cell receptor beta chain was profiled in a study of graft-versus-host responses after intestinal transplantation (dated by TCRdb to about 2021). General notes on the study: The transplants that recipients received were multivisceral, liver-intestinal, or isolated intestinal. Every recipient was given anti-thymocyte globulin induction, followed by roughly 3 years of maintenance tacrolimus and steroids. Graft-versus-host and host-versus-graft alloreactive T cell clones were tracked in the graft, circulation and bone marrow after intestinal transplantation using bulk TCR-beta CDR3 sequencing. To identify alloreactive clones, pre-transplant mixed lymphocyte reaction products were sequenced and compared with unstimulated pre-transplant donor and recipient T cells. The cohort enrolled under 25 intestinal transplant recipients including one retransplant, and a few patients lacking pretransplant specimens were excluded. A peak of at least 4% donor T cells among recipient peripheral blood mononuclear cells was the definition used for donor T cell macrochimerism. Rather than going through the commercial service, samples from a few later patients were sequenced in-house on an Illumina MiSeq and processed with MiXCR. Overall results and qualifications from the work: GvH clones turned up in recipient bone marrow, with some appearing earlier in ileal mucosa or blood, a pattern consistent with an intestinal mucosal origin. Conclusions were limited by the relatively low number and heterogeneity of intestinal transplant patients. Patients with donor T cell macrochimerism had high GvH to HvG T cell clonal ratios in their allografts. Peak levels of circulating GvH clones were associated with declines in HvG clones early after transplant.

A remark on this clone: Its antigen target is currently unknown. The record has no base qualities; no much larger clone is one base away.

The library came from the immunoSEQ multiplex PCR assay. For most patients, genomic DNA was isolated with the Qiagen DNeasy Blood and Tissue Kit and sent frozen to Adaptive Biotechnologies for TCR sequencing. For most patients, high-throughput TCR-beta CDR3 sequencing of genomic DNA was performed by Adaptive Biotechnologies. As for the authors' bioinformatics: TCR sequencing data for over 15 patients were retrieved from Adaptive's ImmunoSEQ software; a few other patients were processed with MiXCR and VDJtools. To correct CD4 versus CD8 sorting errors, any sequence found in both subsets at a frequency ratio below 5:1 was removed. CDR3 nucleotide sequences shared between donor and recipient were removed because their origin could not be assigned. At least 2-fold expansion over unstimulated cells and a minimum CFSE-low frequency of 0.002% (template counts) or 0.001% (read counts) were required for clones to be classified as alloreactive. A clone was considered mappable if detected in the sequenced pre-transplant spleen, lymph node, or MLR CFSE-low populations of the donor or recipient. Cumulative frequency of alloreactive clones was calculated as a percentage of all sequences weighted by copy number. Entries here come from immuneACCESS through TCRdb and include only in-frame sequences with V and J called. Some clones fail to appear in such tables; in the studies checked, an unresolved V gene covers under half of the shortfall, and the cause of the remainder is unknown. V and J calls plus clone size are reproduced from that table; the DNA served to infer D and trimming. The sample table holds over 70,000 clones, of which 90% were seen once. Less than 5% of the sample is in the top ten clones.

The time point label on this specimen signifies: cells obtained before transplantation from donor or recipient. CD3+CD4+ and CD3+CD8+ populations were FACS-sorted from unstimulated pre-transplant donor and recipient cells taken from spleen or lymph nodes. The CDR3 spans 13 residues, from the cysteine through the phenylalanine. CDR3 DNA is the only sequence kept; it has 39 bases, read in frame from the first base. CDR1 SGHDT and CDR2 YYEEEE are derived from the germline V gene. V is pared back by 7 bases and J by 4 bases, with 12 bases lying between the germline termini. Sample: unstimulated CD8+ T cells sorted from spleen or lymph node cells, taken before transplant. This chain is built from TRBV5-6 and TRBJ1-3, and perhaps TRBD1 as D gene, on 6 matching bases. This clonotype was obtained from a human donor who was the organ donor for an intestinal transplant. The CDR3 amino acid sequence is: CASQQGYGNTIYF. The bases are TGTGCCAGCCAACAGGGATACGGAAACACCATATATTTT.